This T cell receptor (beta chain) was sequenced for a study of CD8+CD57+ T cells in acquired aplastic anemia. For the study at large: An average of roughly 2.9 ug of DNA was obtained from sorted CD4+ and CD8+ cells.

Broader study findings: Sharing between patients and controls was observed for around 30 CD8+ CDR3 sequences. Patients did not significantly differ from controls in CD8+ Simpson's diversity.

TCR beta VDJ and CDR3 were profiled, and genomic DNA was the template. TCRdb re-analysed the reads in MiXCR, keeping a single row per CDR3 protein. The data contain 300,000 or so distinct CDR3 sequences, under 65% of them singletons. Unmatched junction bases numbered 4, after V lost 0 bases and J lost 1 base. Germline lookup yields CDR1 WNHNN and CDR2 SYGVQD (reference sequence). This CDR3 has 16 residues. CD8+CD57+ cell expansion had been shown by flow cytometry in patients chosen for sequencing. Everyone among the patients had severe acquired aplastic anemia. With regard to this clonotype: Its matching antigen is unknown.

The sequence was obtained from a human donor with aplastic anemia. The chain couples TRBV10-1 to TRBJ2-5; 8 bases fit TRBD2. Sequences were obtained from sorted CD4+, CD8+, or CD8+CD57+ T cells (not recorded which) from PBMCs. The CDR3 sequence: CASSESGSGVQETQYF. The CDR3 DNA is TGCGCCAGCAGTGAGTCGGGTAGCGGGGTCCAAGAGACCCAGTACTTC.